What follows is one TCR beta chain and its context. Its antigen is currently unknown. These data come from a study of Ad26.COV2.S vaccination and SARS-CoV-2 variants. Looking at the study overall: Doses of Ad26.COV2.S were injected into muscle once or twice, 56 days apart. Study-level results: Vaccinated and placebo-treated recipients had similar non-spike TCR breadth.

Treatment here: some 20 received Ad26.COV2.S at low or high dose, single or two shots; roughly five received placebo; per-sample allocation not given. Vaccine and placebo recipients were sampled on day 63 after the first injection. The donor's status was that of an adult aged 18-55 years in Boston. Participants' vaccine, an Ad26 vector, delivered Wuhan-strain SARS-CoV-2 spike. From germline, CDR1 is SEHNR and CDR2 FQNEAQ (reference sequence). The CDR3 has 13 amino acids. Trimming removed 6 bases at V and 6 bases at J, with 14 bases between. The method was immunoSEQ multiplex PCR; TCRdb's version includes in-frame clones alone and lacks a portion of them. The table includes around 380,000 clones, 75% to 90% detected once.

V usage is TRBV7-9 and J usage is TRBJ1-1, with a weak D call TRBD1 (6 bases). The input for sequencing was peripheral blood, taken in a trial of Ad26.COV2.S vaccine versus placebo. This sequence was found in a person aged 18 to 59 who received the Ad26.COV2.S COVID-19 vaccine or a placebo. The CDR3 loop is CASSWWGASEAFF. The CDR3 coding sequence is TGTGCCAGCAGTTGGTGGGGGGCTTCTGAAGCTTTCTTT.